This is a list of T cell receptor beta chains from one sample in a study of early T cells in non-severe SARS-CoV-2 infection. TCRdb redid the calling of the 5' RACE reads with MiXCR, one entry per CDR3 protein. The sample lists around 59,000 distinct CDR3 sequences, around 9% occurring once. Source material: whole blood. Source of these receptors: an adult who was a healthcare worker with PCR-confirmed SARS-CoV-2 infection or an uninfected control (not recorded which). CDR3s include the opening cysteine and the closing phenylalanine or tryptophan. The D gene is left open where the match is weak. Clone size appears in some rows only: once, few, many, or a class for an expanded clone.

j_call d_call clone_size v_call cdr3_aa cdr3_nt
TRBJ2-7 TRBD2 many TRBV7-9 CASSPTWGGAYEQYF TGTGCCAGCAGCCCTACGTGGGGGGGTGCCTACGAGCAGTACTTC
TRBJ2-2 . many TRBV27 CASSFGGTGELFF TGTGCCAGCAGTTTTGGCGGCACCGGGGAGCTGTTTTTT
TRBJ2-5 TRBD1 many TRBV10-3 CAISPTGGQETQYF TGTGCCATCAGTCCCACAGGGGGCCAAGAGACCCAGTACTTC
TRBJ2-7 TRBD1 many TRBV20-1 CSASRISRYRDRVFYEQYF TGCAGTGCTAGCCGCATCTCACGCTACCGGGACAGGGTTTTCTACGAGCAGTACTTC
TRBJ2-2 . few TRBV4-3 CASSQDYRQNTGELFF TGCGCCAGCAGCCAAGACTATCGGCAGAACACCGGGGAGCTGTTTTTT
TRBJ2-1 TRBD2 few TRBV14 CASRDSGRAGEQFF TGTGCCAGCAGGGATAGCGGGAGGGCCGGTGAGCAGTTCTTC
TRBJ2-1 . . TRBV29-1 CSVLAPSSYNEQFF TGCAGCGTCCTTGCCCCGAGCTCCTACAATGAGCAGTTCTTC
TRBJ2-1 TRBD1 many TRBV6-2/TRBV6-3 CASSHGTGVGQFF TGTGCCAGCAGTCACGGGACAGGGGTCGGGCAGTTCTTC
TRBJ1-3 . many TRBV27 CASSLREGFGNTIYF TGTGCCAGCAGCTTGAGGGAAGGATTTGGAAACACCATATATTTT
TRBJ2-1 . . TRBV7-9 CASSSRGGFIYNEQFF TGTGCCAGCAGCTCCCGAGGGGGATTTATCTACAATGAGCAGTTCTTC
TRBJ2-7 . many TRBV5-1 CASSRLSGSSYEQYF TGCGCCAGCAGCAGACTAAGCGGTAGCTCCTACGAGCAGTACTTC
TRBJ2-5 TRBD2 many TRBV4-2 CASSLGLAGPQETQYF TGTGCCAGCAGCCTGGGACTAGCGGGACCCCAAGAGACCCAGTACTTC
TRBJ2-7 TRBD2 many TRBV4-1 CASSQTPTAGAGYEQYF TGCGCCAGCAGCCAAACCCCGACAGCGGGAGCGGGCTACGAGCAGTACTTC
TRBJ2-2 . . TRBV7-8 CASSVAGELFF TGTGCCAGCTCCGTTGCCGGGGAGCTGTTTTTT
TRBJ1-1 . . TRBV20-1 CSAMIRARGVTEAFF TGCAGTGCTATGATCCGGGCCCGGGGGGTGACTGAAGCTTTCTTT
TRBJ2-3 TRBD2 few TRBV20-1 CSAVPLAEGTDTQYF TGCAGTGCAGTGCCACTAGCGGAGGGAACAGATACGCAGTATTTT
TRBJ2-7 . many TRBV5-6 CASSLSRADEQYF TGTGCCAGCAGCTTATCCAGGGCGGACGAGCAGTACTTC
TRBJ2-2 . . TRBV20-1 CSARGVQNTGELFF TGCAGTGCTAGGGGCGTGCAGAACACCGGGGAGCTGTTTTTT
TRBJ1-5 . many TRBV20-1 CSASRRGGRAQPQHF TGCAGTGCTAGCCGCAGGGGCGGACGGGCTCAGCCCCAGCATTTT
TRBJ2-6 . many TRBV5-4 CASSPGDSGANVLTF TGTGCCAGCAGCCCCGGAGACTCTGGGGCCAACGTCCTGACTTTC
TRBJ2-1 TRBD2 . TRBV28 CASSLGVAGVVYNEQFF TGTGCCAGCAGCCTGGGAGTAGCGGGAGTGGTCTACAATGAGCAGTTCTTC
TRBJ2-3 . many TRBV5-1 CASSLGSGRTGTDTQYF TGCGCCAGCAGCTTGGGTTCGGGGCGGACCGGCACAGATACGCAGTATTTT
TRBJ2-1 TRBD1 few TRBV24-1 CATSDRTGGLMSYNEQFF TGTGCCACCAGTGACAGGACAGGGGGTCTTATGTCCTACAATGAGCAGTTCTTC
TRBJ2-1 . . TRBV20-1 CSARPDLSPANEQFF TGCAGTGCTAGACCGGACCTCTCCCCGGCCAATGAGCAGTTCTTC
TRBJ1-1 TRBD1 few TRBV15 CATRTGMNTEAFF TGTGCCACACGGACAGGGATGAACACTGAAGCTTTCTTT
TRBJ1-1 . many TRBV4-2 CASSSGTAMNTEAFF TGTGCCAGCAGCTCCGGGACGGCTATGAACACTGAAGCTTTCTTT
TRBJ1-3 . few TRBV6-2/TRBV6-3 CASTKRQATSGNTIYF TGTGCCAGCACCAAGCGACAGGCAACCTCTGGAAACACCATATATTTT
TRBJ2-2 TRBD2 few TRBV20-1 CSARDHDSGANTGELFF TGCAGTGCTAGAGATCATGATAGCGGGGCGAACACCGGGGAGCTGTTTTTT
TRBJ1-3 . many TRBV9 CASSVGPEGSGNTIYF TGTGCCAGCAGCGTAGGTCCAGAAGGGTCTGGAAACACCATATATTTT
TRBJ2-1 TRBD2 few TRBV6-2/TRBV6-3 CASRQRELGNEQFF TGTGCCAGCAGACAGCGGGAGCTGGGCAATGAGCAGTTCTTC
TRBJ2-4 . few TRBV7-8 CASSFAGMNIQYF TGTGCCAGCAGCTTTGCAGGAATGAACATTCAGTACTTC
TRBJ1-1 . many TRBV3-1 CASSQASGVSFSGAEAFF TGTGCCAGCAGCCAAGCCTCAGGGGTTTCCTTTAGCGGCGCTGAAGCTTTCTTT
TRBJ2-5 TRBD2 many TRBV20-1 CSASGTSGRARETQYF TGCAGTGCGTCCGGGACTAGCGGGAGGGCCAGAGAGACCCAGTACTTC
TRBJ2-7 TRBD2 many TRBV9 CASSTAGGPPYEQYF TGTGCCAGCAGTACCGCGGGAGGACCCCCCTACGAGCAGTACTTC
TRBJ2-7 TRBD2 many TRBV28 CASKIGDYTTYEQYF TGTGCCAGCAAGATTGGGGACTACACGACCTACGAGCAGTACTTC
TRBJ1-1 TRBD1 many TRBV10-3 CAIRPGTGGRTEAFF TGTGCCATCAGACCCGGGACAGGGGGACGGACTGAAGCTTTCTTT
TRBJ1-1 . . TRBV19 CASSIWGLMNTEAFF TGTGCCAGTAGTATCTGGGGCCTTATGAACACTGAAGCTTTCTTT
TRBJ2-3 . . TRBV5-4 CASSLGPFTDTQYF TGTGCCAGCAGCTTAGGACCGTTCACAGATACGCAGTATTTT
TRBJ2-3 TRBD2 . TRBV29-1 CSVAPGGGRGDTQYF TGCAGCGTTGCCCCCGGGGGCGGGAGGGGAGATACGCAGTATTTT
TRBJ2-2 TRBD1 many TRBV27 CASSRGTGGTGELFF TGTGCCAGCAGCAGAGGGACAGGGGGGACCGGGGAGCTGTTTTTT
TRBJ2-1 . . TRBV29-1 CSVYTSTISSYNEQFF TGCAGCGTTTATACATCAACGATAAGCTCCTACAATGAGCAGTTCTTC
TRBJ2-3 TRBD1 many TRBV20-1 CSARAGQGARDTQYF TGCAGTGCTAGAGCGGGACAGGGGGCGCGGGATACGCAGTATTTT
TRBJ1-1 . many TRBV6-5 CASSYWTSLNNPYGAFF TGTGCCAGCAGTTACTGGACGAGCTTAAACAATCCCTACGGAGCTTTCTTT
TRBJ2-1 TRBD2 . TRBV10-3 CAISESSGGVRNEQFF TGTGCCATCAGTGAGTCTTCGGGAGGGGTGCGCAATGAGCAGTTCTTC
TRBJ2-7 TRBD2 few TRBV12-3/TRBV12-4 CASSYAGLAGDHEQYF TGTGCCAGCAGTTACGCCGGACTAGCGGGAGATCACGAGCAGTACTTC
TRBJ2-3 . many TRBV5-1 CASSSLTRGASDTQYF TGCGCCAGCAGCTCCCTCACTAGGGGGGCTTCAGATACGCAGTATTTT
TRBJ2-1 TRBD2 many TRBV29-1 CSVAGGPGEQFF TGCAGCGTCGCGGGAGGGCCGGGTGAGCAGTTCTTC
TRBJ1-1 TRBD1 many TRBV4-2 CASSQETGGLNTEAFF TGTGCCAGCAGCCAAGAAACAGGGGGATTGAACACTGAAGCTTTCTTT
TRBJ2-1 . . TRBV15 CATSRAVHEQFF TGTGCCACCAGCAGAGCCGTTCATGAGCAGTTCTTC